The T cell receptor beta chain under discussion was sequenced for a study of cytomegalovirus exposure and HLA in healthy donors. Whole-study results and caveats: A later analysis showed that HLA-associated TCR beta chains had undergone more clonal expansion than equally common others.

It was with 60 Vbeta and 13 Jbeta primers that the PCR ran. In the study's own analysis: Some 11 million of the roughly 80 million unique TCR beta chains counted in a later analysis were shared. The method was immunoSEQ multiplex PCR; TCRdb's version includes in-frame clones alone and lacks a portion of them. That table is the source of V, J and clone size, and D and trimming were worked out from the DNA. The sample table includes around 100,000 clones. As for this clone: Its antigen is unidentified.

CDR3 length equals 13 residues. The V and J ends lost 4 bases and 5 bases respectively, with 12 bases between them. The germline CDR1 and CDR2 sequences are SGHTA and FQGNSA. Everyone who donated was a healthy bone marrow donor. The receptor was derived from a man in his thirties or forties in good health and CMV-seronegative. The chain is built from TRBV7-2 and TRBJ2-7, with a possible D match to TRBD2 (5 bases). Sequencing was done on a sample of PBMCs. The CDR3 nucleotides are TGTGCCAGCAGCTCGCGGGCCAGCGACGAGCAGTACTTC. As protein: CASSSRASDEQYF.